What follows are 19 T cell receptor beta chains derived from one specimen sequenced in a study of T-cell memory formation after mild COVID-19. TCRdb recomputed calls from the 5' RACE reads with MiXCR, one row per CDR3 protein. The sample gives 450,000 or so distinct CDR3 sequences, nearly 25% of which show up once; around an eighth is in the top ten. Sequenced input: PBMCs or a T cell subset sorted from them (not recorded which). The origin of the receptors is an adult woman who had mild COVID-19 (a few samples of this study predate the infection). Cell type and time point are not known.

This rearrangement joins TRBV29-1 to TRBJ2-1; D gene ambiguous. Trimming left V 3 bases short and J 0 bases short, with 12 bases between. Looked up from germline, CDR1 is SQVTM and CDR2 is ANQGSEA. There are 15 residues in the CDR3. In DNA, the CDR3 is TGCAGCGTTGATGCTGGGCTACACTCCTACAATGAGCAGTTCTTC. This encodes CSVDAGLHSYNEQFF.

A few counts support this clonotype. The J gene is TRBJ2-3, the V gene TRBV5-8, with 7 positions matching TRBD1. Germline-derived CDR1 and CDR2 are SGHTS and YDEGEE. V lost 4 bases to trimming and J lost 0 bases; unmatched junction nucleotides: 8. The CDR3 is 16 residues long. CDR3: CASSTGQKHSTDTQYF. The CDR3 DNA sequence: TGTGCCAGCAGCACGGGACAGAAACATAGCACAGATACGCAGTATTTT.

The chain recombines TRBV9 with TRBJ2-3; TRBD2 matches at 7 bases. J lost 2 bases, V lost 3 bases, and 12 bases had no gene match. In germline, CDR1 is SGDLS, CDR2 YYNGEE. The CDR3 loop spans 17 amino acids. In DNA form, the CDR3 reads TGTGCCAGCAGCGATAAATTATCGGGGACTACCACAGATACGCAGTATTTT. This encodes CASSDKLSGTTTDTQYF.

The chain has TRBV24-1 and TRBJ2-5, with D perhaps matching TRBD2 (6 bases). V lost 2 bases, J lost 9 bases, and 9 bases lay in between. This CDR3 region has 12 residues. CDR1 and CDR2 (germline): KGHDR, SFDVKD. CDR3 nucleotide sequence: TGTGCCACCAGTGATTGGGGGGAGGCCCAGTACTTC. It codes for CATSDWGEAQYF.

The rearrangement joins TRBV11-3 to TRBJ2-7, with 13 bases fitting TRBD2. Germline CDR1 and CDR2: SGHNT and YENEEA. The V and J ends lost 0 bases and 4 bases, in that order; junction bases with no gene match: 3. This CDR3 comprises 16 residues. The CDR3 spells CASSLDGTSGAYEQYF. In DNA form, the CDR3 reads TGTGCCAGCAGCTTAGATGGGACTAGCGGGGCTTACGAGCAGTACTTC.

J is TRBJ2-7 and V is TRBV15, with 9 bases that match TRBD1. CDR3 length: 14 residues. Germline V gene data show CDR1 as LNHNV and CDR2 as YYDKDF (reference sequence). Germline trimming cut 5 bases from V and 6 bases from J; bases unmatched to any gene: 8. In DNA, the CDR3 is TGTGCCACCAGCCGTGGGACAGGGATTGGCGAGCAGTACTTC. Protein sequence: CATSRGTGIGEQYF.

This clonotype was seen just once. The V gene is TRBV6-2 or TRBV6-3, the J gene TRBJ2-5, with 8 bases matching TRBD1. With 7 bases clipped from V and 2 bases from J, the junction kept 6 bases outside the gene matches. This CDR3 comprises 14 residues. Germline assignment: CDR1 MNHEY and CDR2 SVGEGT. In DNA, the CDR3 is TGTGCCAGCACCAGACAGGGGAGGCAAGAGACCCAGTACTTC. It is translated as CASTRQGRQETQYF.

In its sample, this clonotype was seen a few times. A junction end diverges from the germline sequence, so it may reflect a read error. The rearrangement links TRBV12-3 or TRBV12-4 to TRBJ2-5; D remains unclear. CDR3 length equals 13 residues. The CDR3 spells CASSLSPQGTQYF. CDR3 nucleotide sequence: TGTGCCAGCAGTTTAAGCCCCCAAGGGACCCAGTACTTC.

The sample holds a few counts of this clonotype. CDR3 protein: CASRGGPRGSYEQYF. The CDR3 DNA reads TGTGCCAGCAGGGGAGGACCCCGGGGATCCTACGAGCAGTACTTC. The rearrangement uses TRBV27 and TRBJ2-7, with D possibly TRBD2 on 6 matching bases. This CDR3 has 15 residues. Germline assignment: CDR1 MNHEY and CDR2 SMNVEV (reference sequence). V was cut by 6 bases and J by 1 base, with 16 bases left in between.

This clonotype occurred a few times. The chain has TRBV6-1 and TRBJ2-5; maybe TRBD2 (7 bases). Germline CDR1 MNHNS, CDR2 SASEGT. The CDR3 loop spans 15 amino acids. V was trimmed by 1 base and J by 1 base, leaving 10 bases between them. The CDR3 loop reads CASSEGAGAQETQYF. CDR3 nucleotides: TGTGCCAGCAGTGAAGGGGCGGGGGCCCAAGAGACCCAGTACTTC.

This chain uses TRBV5-1 with TRBJ1-2; D gene unclear. The CDR3 is 14 residues long. V lost 0 bases to trimming and J lost 5 bases, with 11 bases between them. Germline V gene data show CDR1 as SGHRS and CDR2 as YFSETQ. The CDR3 here is CASSLEGREYGYTF. CDR3 coding DNA: TGCGCCAGCAGCTTGGAAGGCAGAGAATATGGCTACACCTTC.

In this sample, this clonotype turned up a few times. The rearrangement uses TRBV5-1 and TRBJ2-3, with 8 bases that match TRBD2. The CDR3 is 15 residues long. Germline CDR1 SGHRS, CDR2 YFSETQ. The ends lost 1 base at V and 5 bases at J; junction bases unmatched: 6. CDR3 sequence reads: CASSLYAGGKDTQYF. In nucleotides, the CDR3 is TGCGCCAGCAGCTTGTACGCGGGAGGCAAAGATACGCAGTATTTT.

This clonotype came up a few times. The chain carries TRBV5-1 and TRBJ2-3, with D possibly being TRBD2 (6 bases). The CDR3 loop spans 13 amino acids. The V gene's germline CDR1 is SGHRS and CDR2 YFSETQ. Trimming cost V 0 bases and J 7 bases, with 9 bases left between them. The CDR3 nucleotides read TGCGCCAGCAGCTTGGCCGGGGGAAATACGCAGTATTTT. Protein: CASSLAGGNTQYF.

The V and J genes are TRBV27 and TRBJ2-3; a possible D gene is TRBD1 (5 bases). Trimming shortened V by 2 bases and J by 10 bases, and 13 bases separated the two germline ends. CDR1 is MNHEY, CDR2 SMNVEV, per germline (reference sequence). This CDR3 has 13 residues. The CDR3 region has the DNA TGTGCCAGCAGTTTACCCCAGGGATCTTCGCAGTATTTT. This encodes CASSLPQGSSQYF.

This clonotype came up many times. This rearrangement joins TRBV12-3 or TRBV12-4 to TRBJ2-7; tentative D call: TRBD1 (5 bases). The CDR3 runs to 13 residues. The V end was cut by 4 bases, the J end by 2 bases, with 9 bases between. This chain's CDR3 is CASSSTAPYEQYF. DNA of the CDR3: TGTGCCAGCAGTTCGACAGCCCCCTACGAGCAGTACTTC.

This clonotype appeared once. The junction departs from germline at one end; a sequencing error may be responsible. The chain couples TRBV6-1 to TRBJ1-1, with D possibly TRBD1 on 5 matching bases. Germline V gene sequence: CDR1 MNHNS, CDR2 SASEGT. The CDR3 has 15 amino acids. CDR3 amino acids: CAGSEFGGAQAEAFF. The CDR3, as DNA: TGTGCCGGCAGTGAATTTGGTGGGGCGCAGGCTGAAGCTTTCTTT.

This clonotype showed up just once. The chain employs TRBV24-1 and TRBJ2-2; 8 positions agree with TRBD1. With V trimmed by 6 bases and J by 3 bases, 5 bases remained unmatched. Germline assignment: CDR1 KGHDR and CDR2 SFDVKD. The CDR3 sequence is 15 residues long. The CDR3 region is CATSQGARDTGELFF. As DNA, the CDR3 is TGTGCCACCAGTCAGGGGGCGCGTGACACCGGGGAGCTGTTTTTT.

This CDR3 reads CAAGQVNTGELFF. CDR3 nucleotide sequence: TGTGCCGCGGGGCAGGTCAACACCGGGGAGCTGTTTTTT. V gene TRBV24-1 combines with J gene TRBJ2-2; D may be TRBD2 (6 bases). The CDR3 sequence is 13 residues long. V lost 12 bases and J 2 bases, leaving 12 bases between the germline ends. Germline assignment: CDR1 KGHDR and CDR2 SFDVKD.

The chain couples TRBV7-9 to TRBJ1-2; TRBD1 aligns across 8 bases. The CDR3 contains 12 residues. The trim removed 4 bases at V and 10 bases at J, leaving 5 bases unmatched. Germline V lookup: CDR1 SEHNR, CDR2 FQNEAQ (reference sequence). The DNA for the CDR3 is TGTGCCAGCAGCTCCCGGACAGGGATCTACACCTTC. It codes for CASSSRTGIYTF.